This TCR beta chain is drawn from a study of human T cells and chemical hapten exposure. Across the whole study: It was small differences in pooled library volume that mainly caused per-sample TCR yields to vary.

The library gave individual cDNA molecules unique molecular identifiers. Authors' analysis steps: Samples ranged from roughly 23,224 to 690,600 TCRs, with a median of approximately 91,000. TCRdb re-analysed the 5' RACE reads in MiXCR, keeping a single row per CDR3 protein. For this entry, the V and J calls and clone size follow TCRdb and not the study's own pipeline. The sample has approximately 80,000 distinct CDR3 sequences; approximately 15% are singletons. The CDR3 is 14 residues long. Germline CDR1 reads SGHRS; CDR2 reads YFSETQ. Trimming cost V 1 base and J 3 bases, with 10 bases left between them. Someone pulled total RNA out of unfractionated whole blood.

The clonotype comes from a female donor in good health. The genes are TRBV5-1 and TRBJ2-5, with D unresolved. In nucleotides, the CDR3 is TGCGCCAGCAGCTTGAGCAACCCTGAAGAGACCCAGTACTTC. Its protein is CASSLSNPEETQYF.